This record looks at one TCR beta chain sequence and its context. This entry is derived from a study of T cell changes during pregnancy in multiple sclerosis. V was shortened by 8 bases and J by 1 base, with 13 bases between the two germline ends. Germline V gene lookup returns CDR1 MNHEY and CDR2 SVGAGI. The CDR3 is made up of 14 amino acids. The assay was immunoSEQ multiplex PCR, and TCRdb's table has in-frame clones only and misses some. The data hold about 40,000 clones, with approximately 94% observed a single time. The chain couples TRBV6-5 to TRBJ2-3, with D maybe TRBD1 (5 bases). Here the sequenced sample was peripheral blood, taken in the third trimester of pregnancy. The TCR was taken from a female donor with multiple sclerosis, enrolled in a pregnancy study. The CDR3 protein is CASGAQWGTDTQYF. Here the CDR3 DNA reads TGTGCCAGCGGGGCACAATGGGGCACAGATACGCAGTATTTT.